Following are 24 T cell receptor beta chains from one sample sequenced in a study of tumor-infiltrating lymphocytes in primary liver carcinoma. Without any cell sorting, about 18-31 mg of bulk tissue yielded co-extracted RNA and DNA. Constant-region priming of roughly 0.45 ug total RNA yielded TCR beta cDNA. Three nested multiplex PCR rounds of slightly modified ARM-PCR generated TCR beta libraries. The first two PCR rounds used TRBV1-TRBV30 forward primers with a C-beta reverse primer, roughly 10 cycles each. From the multiplex PCR reads, TCRdb called clonotypes with MiXCR, one entry per CDR3 protein. The sample consists of 90,000 to 110,000 distinct CDR3 sequences, approximately 80% of them appearing once. Sample: liver tumor tissue from sampling region 3. Sample subset: tumor region T3, left-lateral pole. The receptors originated from a man aged 35 to 55 with primary liver carcinoma and hepatitis B virus infection.

There are a few counts of this clonotype. A read error may produce the germline difference seen at one junction end. The V call is TRBV5-1, the J call TRBJ2-2; perhaps TRBD2 as D (6 bases). The CDR3 spans 12 residues. From germline, CDR1 is SGHRS and CDR2 YFSETQ. CDR3 DNA: TGCGCCAGCAGCTCAGGTTGGGGGGAGCTGTCTTTT. Translated, it gives CASSSGWGELSF.

As to this clonotype: An end of the junction does not agree with germline; a read error may underlie this. The rearrangement uses TRBV29-1 and TRBJ2-3; D is possibly TRBD1 or TRBD2 (6 bases each). The germline CDR1 and CDR2 sequences are SQVTM and ANQGSEA. The CDR3 has 15 amino acids. The CDR3: CSVELRDMGTDTQYF. CDR3 in DNA: TGCAGCGTTGAGCTGCGGGACATGGGAACAGATACGCAATATTTT.

Notes on this clonotype: The conserved final phenylalanine or tryptophan is absent from the CDR3, which likely points to a read error. V and J are TRBV11-2 and TRBJ2-7; 9 bases agree with TRBD1. CDR1 and CDR2 from the germline V gene are SGHAT and FQNNGV. This CDR3 comprises 15 residues. The CDR3 DNA follows: TGTACCAGCAGCTCAACAGGGGGCAAAAGCTACGAGCAGTACTAC. Translated, it gives CTSSSTGGKSYEQYY.

This clonotype has at least ten counts. V gene TRBV25-1 combines with J gene TRBJ1-3; TRBD1 matches 10 bases. With 6 bases clipped from V and 2 bases from J, the junction kept 4 bases outside the gene matches. The CDR3 is made up of 15 amino acids. Germline V gene sequence: CDR1 MGHDK, CDR2 SYGVNS. Here the CDR3 DNA reads TGTGCCAGCAGGGGGGACAGGGGCACTGGAAACACCATATATTTT. Translating it yields CASRGDRGTGNTIYF.

For this clonotype: Germline is not matched at one junction end, which may reflect a read error. The chain is built from TRBV10-1 and TRBJ2-1; D is unresolved. The CDR3 extends over 12 amino acids. CDR1 is WNHNN and CDR2 is SYGVQD in the germline V gene (reference sequence). The CDR3 reads CARSDRLREQFF. Here the CDR3 DNA reads TGCGCCAGAAGTGATCGATTACGCGAGCAGTTCTTC.

This chain joins TRBV5-1 and TRBJ1-2, with D tentatively TRBD1 (5 bases). Looked up from germline, CDR1 is SGHRS and CDR2 is YFSETQ. V was clipped by 6 bases and J by 2 bases, with 14 bases between them. The CDR3 spans 14 residues. Written as DNA, the CDR3 is TGCGCCAGCATACAGAGGGGCAGCAACTATGGCTACACCTTC. Encoded protein: CASIQRGSNYGYTF.

Regarding this clonotype: The conserved closing phenylalanine or tryptophan is absent in this CDR3, likely reflecting a read error. The J gene is TRBJ2-7, the V gene TRBV6-2 or TRBV6-3; 9 bases map to TRBD1. V dropped 5 bases and J dropped 8; count of bases not matched to a gene: 10. The CDR3 spans 14 residues. Germline V gives CDR1 MNHEY, CDR2 SVGEGT. The CDR3 sequence is CASSLRDRAHKQYS. The CDR3 region has the DNA TGTGCCAGCAGTCTCCGGGACAGGGCCCACAAGCAGTACTCC.

J is TRBJ2-2 and V is TRBV29-1; either TRBD1 or TRBD2 may supply D (6 bases each). This CDR3 has 12 amino acids. Germline V gene lookup returns CDR1 SQVTM and CDR2 ANQGSEA. In DNA form, the CDR3 reads TGCAGAGATACCCAGGGGTCCGGGGACTTGTTTTTT. Protein sequence: CRDTQGSGDLFF.

About this clonotype itself: A junction end diverges from the germline sequence, so it may reflect a read error. The chain links TRBV6-1 to TRBJ2-3; D uncertain. The CDR3 is 16 amino acids. Germline V CDR1 and CDR2: MNHNS, SASEGT. CDR3 DNA: TGTGCCAGTAGTGAAATAGGAAGACACTACACAGATACGCAGTATTTT. This sequence encodes CASSEIGRHYTDTQYF.

Worth noting for this clonotype: Mismatch with germline at one junction end may stem from a read error. The genes are TRBV29-1 and TRBJ2-7; D possibly matches TRBD1 or TRBD2 (5 bases each). The CDR3 is made up of 16 amino acids. The germline gives CDR1 SQVTM, CDR2 ANQGSEA. The CDR3, as DNA: TGCAGCGCCATGACATCTGGGACCGGCACTCCCTACGAGTATTACTTT. This encodes CSAMTSGTGTPYEYYF.

Notes on this clonotype: The CDR3 carries no conserved terminal phenylalanine or tryptophan, so it likely arises from a read error. The DNA is omitted, as the CDR3 cannot be located on it reliably, and the CDR3 follows TCRdb's listing. The CDR3 sequence is CASSLSGWGGTEGFS. The chain uses TRBV4-1 and TRBJ1-1; the table calls TRBD1, which could not be checked here. The CDR3 is 15 residues long, ends included. In germline, CDR1 is MGHRA, CDR2 YSYEKL.

As to this clonotype: At one boundary the junction diverges from the germline segment, which might be a read error. This chain's CDR3 is CASSYSGIVPSYKQYF. CDR3 DNA: TGTGCCAGCAGTTACTCGGGAATCGTACCCTCCTACAAGCAGTACTTT. The chain combines TRBV6-6 with TRBJ2-7; no clear D. CDR1 is MNHNY, CDR2 SVGAGI, per germline (reference sequence). CDR3 size: 16 residues.

This clonotype has only one observation. One end of the junction is discordant with germline, which a read error may explain. V is TRBV4-2 and J is TRBJ2-1, with D possibly matching TRBD2 (5 bases). The CDR3 covers 14 residues. The germline V gene has CDR1 LGHNA and CDR2 YNFKEQ. The CDR3 bases are TGTGCCAGCAGCCATGAACTAGAAACGAATGAGCAATTCTTT. Encoded protein: CASSHELETNEQFF.

On this clonotype itself: As the CDR3 is not closed by the conserved phenylalanine or tryptophan, this likely results from a read error. It is unclear where the CDR3 begins or ends on the DNA, so no DNA is shown, and the CDR3 is as TCRdb lists it. The chain couples TRBV11-3 to TRBJ1-5; the tabulated D call, TRBD1, remains unverified against the DNA. Germline lookup yields CDR1 SGHNT and CDR2 YENEEA. The CDR3 has 15 amino acids, counting both end residues. CDR3 sequence reads: CASSLDLGVSQPRHS.

Remarks on this clonotype: Sequence at one end of the junction differs from germline and may be a read error. The rearrangement joins TRBV10-3 to TRBJ1-6; D possibly corresponds to TRBD1 (5 bases). Germline V gives CDR1 ENHRY, CDR2 SYGVKD. The CDR3 extends over 12 amino acids. CDR3 amino acids: CAVSRGGSPLHF. The CDR3, as DNA: TGTGCCGTCAGTCGGGGGGGTTCACCCCTCCACTTT.

The count of this clonotype is one. This CDR3 fails to terminate in the conserved phenylalanine or tryptophan, so it likely reflects a read error. The gene calls are TRBV29-1 and TRBJ1-5; perhaps TRBD1 as D (5 bases). The CDR3 runs to 14 residues. The germline V gene encodes CDR1 SQVTM and CDR2 ANQGSEA. V was trimmed by 8 bases and J by 6 bases, leaving 20 bases between them. CDR3 in DNA: TGCAGCATCACTGAAGGACAAACCGGTCAGCCCCAGCATTTG. Translating gives CSITEGQTGQPQHL.

Comment on this clonotype: The junction and the germline gene differ at one end; a read error may be behind it. The chain links TRBV29-1 to TRBJ1-1; D may be TRBD1 (5 bases). This CDR3 is 15 amino acids long. The germline CDR1 and CDR2 sequences are SQVTM and ANQGSEA. In DNA form, the CDR3 reads TGCAGCCTTGCGGCGGGGTGGGGCATGTACACTGAAGCCTTCTTT. It is translated as CSLAAGWGMYTEAFF.

With respect to this clonotype: A junction boundary mismatches the germline segment, possibly from a read error. This chain uses TRBV29-1 with TRBJ2-2; 7 bases align to TRBD1. In germline, CDR1 is SQVTM, CDR2 ANQGSEA. The CDR3 is 16 amino acids. In DNA, the CDR3 is TGCAGCATTGAAGGGTTGGACAGGATGGGCACCGGGGAGCTGTTTTTT. This gives the protein CSIEGLDRMGTGELFF.

The J gene is TRBJ2-1, the V gene TRBV11-1; D is possibly TRBD1 (5 bases). Per the germline V gene, CDR1 is SGHAT and CDR2 is FQDESV (reference sequence). Trimming took off 6 bases at V and 7 bases at J, with 19 bases between the two ends. This CDR3 comprises 15 residues. As DNA, the CDR3 is TGTGCCAGCAGATCCATAGGGGTTCTGGGTAATGAGCAGTTCTTC. Its translation is CASRSIGVLGNEQFF.

In regard to this clonotype: Relative to the germline gene, one junction end is altered; a read error may explain this. This chain uses TRBV6-1 with TRBJ2-2; the D gene is possibly TRBD2 (6 bases). Germline loops: CDR1 MNHNS, CDR2 SASEGT. This CDR3 contains 16 residues. The CDR3 DNA is TGTGTCAGCAATGAAGTCCCCACTAGCTTACCCGGGGAGTTGTTTTTT. It specifies CVSNEVPTSLPGELFF.

As concerns this clonotype: The junction and the germline gene differ at one end; a read error may be behind it. This chain uses TRBV6-5 with TRBJ2-5, with D unresolved. This CDR3 region has 14 residues. Germline V CDR1 and CDR2: MNHEY, SVGAGI. The CDR3 loop is CASRWSVTQETQYF. In nucleotides, the CDR3 is TGTGCCAGCAGATGGAGCGTAACACAAGAGACACAGTACTTC.

The rearrangement joins TRBV11-2 to TRBJ2-1; D not resolved. CDR3 length equals 15 residues. Germline CDR1 is SGHAT and CDR2 is FQNNGV. V was trimmed by 6 bases and J by 1 base, leaving 13 bases between them. The CDR3 DNA is TGTGCCAGCAGACCCTACATGAGTTCCTACAATGAGCAGTTCTTC. As protein: CASRPYMSSYNEQFF.

With respect to this clonotype: The junction and the germline gene differ at one end; a read error may be behind it. V is TRBV10-3 and J is TRBJ1-2, with D uncertain. The CDR3 sequence is 16 residues long. Germline-derived CDR1 and CDR2 are ENHRY and SYGVKD. Here the CDR3 reads CAISESTWLSAYVYTF. CDR3 DNA sequence: TGTGCCATCAGTGAGTCAACATGGCTCTCAGCCTATGTCTACACCTTC.

For this clonotype: An end of the junction differs from the germline gene, which may be a read error. The V and J genes are TRBV4-2 and TRBJ2-1; no clear D gene. The germline CDR1 and CDR2 sequences are LGHNA and YNFKEQ. The CDR3 consists of 17 residues. Written as DNA, the CDR3 is TGTGCTAGCAGCCAAGGCGGTAACGGAGACTCCTACAATGAGCAGTTCTTC. Protein sequence: CASSQGGNGDSYNEQFF.